What follows are 2 T cell receptor beta chains derived from one specimen sequenced in a study of low-dose radiotherapy and immunotherapy resistance in tumors (dated by TCRdb to between 2020 and 2023). Superscript III and a set of TRAV- and TRBV-specific primers were used to synthesize first-strand cDNA, so that both TCRalpha and TCRbeta chains were covered. TCRs were amplified for about 22 PCR cycles with Phusion, using a constant-region primer paired with the adapter attached to the V primers. TCRdb applied fastp at Q25 and MiXCR to the public reads, then kept only in-frame beta chains. Merged by CDR3 protein, the rows form single entries marked with the most common genes and DNA. The table for this sample lists 6,000 to 9,000 distinct CDR3 sequences; approximately 80% of them were counted only once. Around 6.3% of the sample is in the top ten clones. The source is a human donor with advanced metastatic prostate, ovarian, gallbladder or colorectal cancer (not recorded which). This table probably holds off-target reads from a library built for another chain.

The gene calls are TRBV11-2 and TRBJ2-1; D unresolved. CDR1 SGHAT and CDR2 FQNNGV come from the germline V gene. This CDR3 comprises 11 residues. Trimming removed 3 bases at V and 10 bases at J, with 7 bases between. As DNA, the CDR3 is TGTGCCAGCAGCTTCGGACCCGAGCAGTTCTTC. This gives the protein CASSFGPEQFF. The whole variable domain, remainder taken from reference TRBV11-2 and TRBJ2-1, is EAGVAQSPRYKIIEKRQSVAFWCNPISGHATLYWYQQILGQGPKLLIQFQNNGVVDDSQLPKDRFSAERLKGVDSTLKIQPAKLEDSAVYLCASSFGPEQFFGPGTRLTVL.

The chain joins TRBV11-2 to TRBJ2-7; 12 nucleotides line up with TRBD1. The CDR3 spans 17 residues. Germline lookup yields CDR1 SGHAT and CDR2 FQNNGV. Trimming took 0 bases from V and 5 from J; bases not matched to a gene: 8. In DNA, the CDR3 is TGTGCCAGCAGCTTAGATCGGGGGACAGGGGGCCCCAACGAGCAGTACTTC. Protein sequence: CASSLDRGTGGPNEQYF. Full variable domain (outside the CDR3, taken from reference TRBV11-2 and TRBJ2-7): EAGVAQSPRYKIIEKRQSVAFWCNPISGHATLYWYQQILGQGPKLLIQFQNNGVVDDSQLPKDRFSAERLKGVDSTLKIQPAKLEDSAVYLCASSLDRGTGGPNEQYFGPGTRLTVT.